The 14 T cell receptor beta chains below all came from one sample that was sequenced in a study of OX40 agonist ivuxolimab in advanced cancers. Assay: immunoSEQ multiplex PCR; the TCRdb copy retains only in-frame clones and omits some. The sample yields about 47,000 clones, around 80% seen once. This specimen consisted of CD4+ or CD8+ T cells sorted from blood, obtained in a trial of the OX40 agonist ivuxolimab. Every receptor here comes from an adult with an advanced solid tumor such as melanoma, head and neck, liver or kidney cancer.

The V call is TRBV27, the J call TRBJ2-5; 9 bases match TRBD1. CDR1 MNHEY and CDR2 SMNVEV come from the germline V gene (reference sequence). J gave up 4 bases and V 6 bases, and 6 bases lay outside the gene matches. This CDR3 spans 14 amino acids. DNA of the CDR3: TGTGCCAGCAGCAGGGGGACAGGGTTAGAGACCCAGTACTTC. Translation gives CASSRGTGLETQYF.

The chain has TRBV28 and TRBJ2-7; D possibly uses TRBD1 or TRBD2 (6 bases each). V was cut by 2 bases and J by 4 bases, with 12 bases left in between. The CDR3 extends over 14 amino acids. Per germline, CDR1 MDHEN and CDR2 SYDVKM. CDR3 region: CASSLRGARYEQYF. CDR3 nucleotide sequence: TGTGCCAGCAGTTTAAGGGGGGCGCGGTACGAGCAGTACTTC.

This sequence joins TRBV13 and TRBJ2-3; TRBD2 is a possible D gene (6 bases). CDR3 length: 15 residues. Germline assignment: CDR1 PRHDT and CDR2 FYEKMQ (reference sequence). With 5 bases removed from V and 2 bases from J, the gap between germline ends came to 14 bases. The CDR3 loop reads CASSLGLIVTDTQYF. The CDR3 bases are TGTGCCAGCAGCCTGGGACTTATAGTCACAGATACGCAGTATTTT.

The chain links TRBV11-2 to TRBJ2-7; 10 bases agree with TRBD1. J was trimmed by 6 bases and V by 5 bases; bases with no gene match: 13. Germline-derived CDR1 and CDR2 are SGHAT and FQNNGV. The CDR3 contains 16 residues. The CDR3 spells CASSPPGQGLRGEQYF. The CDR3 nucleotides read TGTGCCAGCAGCCCACCGGGACAGGGGTTGAGAGGCGAGCAGTACTTC.

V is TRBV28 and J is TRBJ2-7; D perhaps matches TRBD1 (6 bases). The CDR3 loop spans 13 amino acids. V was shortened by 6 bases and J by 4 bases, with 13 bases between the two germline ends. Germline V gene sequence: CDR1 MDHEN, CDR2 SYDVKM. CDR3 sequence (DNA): TGTGCCAGCAGCACAGGGAAAGAGTACGAGCAGTACTTC. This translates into CASSTGKEYEQYF.

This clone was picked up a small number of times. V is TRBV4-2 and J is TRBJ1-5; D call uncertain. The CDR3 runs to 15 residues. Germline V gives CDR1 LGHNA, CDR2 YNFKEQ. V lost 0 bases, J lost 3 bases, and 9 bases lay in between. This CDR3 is CASSQERALNQPQHF. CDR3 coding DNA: TGTGCCAGCAGCCAAGAAAGAGCCCTCAATCAGCCCCAGCATTTT.

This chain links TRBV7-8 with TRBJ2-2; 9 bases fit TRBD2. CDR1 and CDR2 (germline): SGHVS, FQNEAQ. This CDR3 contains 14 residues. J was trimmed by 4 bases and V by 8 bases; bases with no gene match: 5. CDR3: CASLLAGVTGELFF. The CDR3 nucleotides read TGTGCCAGCCTTTTAGCGGGGGTCACCGGGGAGCTGTTTTTT.

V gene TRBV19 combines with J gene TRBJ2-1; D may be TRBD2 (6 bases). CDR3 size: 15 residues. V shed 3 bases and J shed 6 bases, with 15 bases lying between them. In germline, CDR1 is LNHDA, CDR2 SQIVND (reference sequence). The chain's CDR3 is CASSIGSGGFNEQFF. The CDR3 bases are TGTGCCAGTAGTATCGGTAGTGGGGGGTTCAATGAGCAGTTCTTC.

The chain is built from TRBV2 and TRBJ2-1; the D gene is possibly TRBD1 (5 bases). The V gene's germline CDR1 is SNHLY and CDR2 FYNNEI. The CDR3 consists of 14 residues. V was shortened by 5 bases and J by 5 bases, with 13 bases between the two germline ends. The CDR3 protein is CASSSPQGNNEQFF. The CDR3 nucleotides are TGTGCCAGCAGTTCCCCCCAGGGAAACAATGAGCAGTTCTTC.

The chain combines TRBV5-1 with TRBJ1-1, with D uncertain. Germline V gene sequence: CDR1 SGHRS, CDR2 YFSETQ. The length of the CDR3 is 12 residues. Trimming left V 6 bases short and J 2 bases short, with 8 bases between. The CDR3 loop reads CASNLGNTEAFF. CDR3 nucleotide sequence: TGCGCCAGCAACCTGGGCAACACTGAAGCTTTCTTT.

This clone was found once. This CDR3 reads CSVTLPGQEDYF. CDR3 sequence (DNA): TGCAGCGTTACACTACCGGGACAGGAGGACTATTTT. This chain uses TRBV29-1 with TRBJ2-3, with 8 bases identical to TRBD1. The germline V gene has CDR1 SQVTM and CDR2 ANQGSEA. The CDR3 is made up of 12 amino acids. With V trimmed by 5 bases and J by 15 bases, 13 bases remained unmatched.

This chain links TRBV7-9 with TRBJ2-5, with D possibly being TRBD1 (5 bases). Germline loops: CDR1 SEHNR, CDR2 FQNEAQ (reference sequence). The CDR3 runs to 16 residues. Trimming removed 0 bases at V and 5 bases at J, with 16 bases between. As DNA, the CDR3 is TGTGCCAGCAGCTTAGCGCAGGGTGGGCTGTTTGAGACCCAGTACTTC. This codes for CASSLAQGGLFETQYF.

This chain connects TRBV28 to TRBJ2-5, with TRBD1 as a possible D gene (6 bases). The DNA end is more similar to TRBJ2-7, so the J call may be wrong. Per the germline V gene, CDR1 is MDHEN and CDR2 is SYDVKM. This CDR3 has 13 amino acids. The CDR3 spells CASSFQGSYEQYF. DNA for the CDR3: TGTGCCAGCAGTTTCCAGGGGTCCTACGAGCAGTACTTC.

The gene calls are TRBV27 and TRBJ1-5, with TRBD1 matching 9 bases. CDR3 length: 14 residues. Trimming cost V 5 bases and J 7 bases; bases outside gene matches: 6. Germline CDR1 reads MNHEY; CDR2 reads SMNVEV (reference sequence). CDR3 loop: CASSPGTGRQPQHF. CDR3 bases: TGTGCCAGCAGTCCCGGGACAGGGAGGCAGCCCCAGCATTTT.